This passage covers 22 T cell receptor beta chains from one sample sequenced in a study of blood T cells in healthy people across ages. Sample-barcoded 5' priming and a J-beta primer mix drove a second PCR of about 6 to 12 cycles. TCRdb called the 5' RACE reads again in MiXCR, with one record for every CDR3 protein. The table shows approximately 680,000 distinct CDR3 sequences, with less than 40% occurring only once. Sequencing input: blood. These receptor sequences come from a woman older than 75 in good health.

Only a few counts were recorded for this clonotype. V usage is TRBV7-2 and J usage is TRBJ1-2, with TRBD1 as a possible D gene (6 bases). V lost 1 base and J 8 bases, leaving 17 bases between the germline ends. This CDR3 has 15 residues. Germline values: CDR1 SGHTA, CDR2 FQGNSA. DNA of the CDR3: TGTGCCAGCAGCTTAGGATTCCCGGGGGCGCCCGGCTACACCTTC. It encodes CASSLGFPGAPGYTF.

Points on this clonotype: A read error is possible here, since a much larger clone lies one base away. The genes are TRBV6-5 and TRBJ1-1; D remains unclear. This CDR3 has 13 residues. CDR1 is MNHEY, CDR2 SVGAGI, per germline. The germline V and J ends were trimmed by 10 bases and 1 base, with 13 bases remaining between them. The CDR3, as DNA: TGTGCCAACAGCCGGCGGGAGAACACTGAAGCTTTCTTT. Translated, it gives CANSRRENTEAFF.

The chain is built from TRBV5-1 and TRBJ2-1; the D is unclear. There are 13 residues in the CDR3. CDR1 and CDR2 from the germline V gene are SGHRS and YFSETQ. Deletions cut 0 bases from V and 6 bases from J, with 7 bases between. DNA for the CDR3: TGCGCCAGCAGCTTGGACCGACTCAATGAGCAGTTCTTC. This encodes CASSLDRLNEQFF.

This clonotype has a count of ten or more. This rearrangement joins TRBV2 to TRBJ1-5; no definite D call. Germline loops: CDR1 SNHLY, CDR2 FYNNEI. The V end lost 3 bases, the J end lost 6 bases, and 9 bases lay between the germline ends. The CDR3 sequence is 13 residues long. The chain's CDR3 is CASSERGGQPQHF. The DNA of the CDR3 is TGTGCCAGCAGTGAGCGTGGTGGTCAGCCCCAGCATTTT.

In this sample, this clonotype turned up many times. CDR3 region: CASSVVSGASDTQYF. In DNA form, the CDR3 reads TGTGCCAGCAGCGTAGTTAGCGGGGCCTCAGATACGCAGTATTTT. The rearrangement joins TRBV9 to TRBJ2-3; TRBD2 aligns across 8 bases. V was clipped by 0 bases and J by 4 bases; unmatched bases: 4. CDR1 and CDR2 from the germline V gene are SGDLS and YYNGEE. This CDR3 spans 15 amino acids.

This clonotype turned up a few times. The V gene is TRBV9, the J gene TRBJ2-5; 8 nucleotides line up with TRBD1. The J segment lost 9 bases and the V segment lost 3 bases, leaving 7 bases of the junction unmatched. CDR3 length: 13 residues. Germline CDR1 SGDLS, CDR2 YYNGEE. CDR3: CASSGRGQGAQYF. CDR3 DNA sequence: TGTGCCAGCAGCGGCAGGGGGCAGGGGGCCCAGTACTTC.

This clonotype was recorded only once. A much larger clone differs from this one at a single base, so this may be a read error. The CDR3 DNA is TGTGCCAGCAGTTCAGAGGCAGAAACCTACAATGAGCAGTACTTC. Its translation: CASSSEAETYNEQYF. The chain recombines TRBV5-5 with TRBJ2-1; the D is unclear. The DNA end favors TRBJ2-7, so the J call may be wrong. Germline lookup yields CDR1 SGHKS and CDR2 YYEKEE (reference sequence). CDR3 length: 15 residues.

This clonotype has at least ten counts. The V gene is TRBV20-1, the J gene TRBJ2-6; the D is unclear. Trimming pared 0 bases from V and 0 bases from J, leaving 9 bases between. This CDR3 comprises 16 residues. CDR1 DFQATT and CDR2 SNEGSKA come from the germline V gene (reference sequence). Here the CDR3 DNA reads TGCAGTGCTAGAGATCCCAAAGGCTCTGGGGCCAACGTCCTGACTTTC. Translating it yields CSARDPKGSGANVLTF.

This clonotype appeared many times. The V call is TRBV4-2, the J call TRBJ2-5, with 9 bases lining up with TRBD2. The CDR3 contains 17 residues. V shed 4 bases and J 2 bases; nucleotides not matched to a gene: 11. Germline V gives CDR1 LGHNA, CDR2 YNFKEQ. The CDR3 protein is CASSRSHGAGGQETQYF. The CDR3 nucleotides read TGTGCCAGCAGCCGTTCCCATGGGGCGGGGGGGCAAGAGACCCAGTACTTC.

Comments on this clonotype: A much more abundant neighbour one base away suggests this may be a read error. The chain employs TRBV29-1 and TRBJ1-4; 7 bases are a match to TRBD1. The CDR3 runs to 13 residues. The germline V gene has CDR1 SQVTM and CDR2 ANQGSEA. This CDR3 is CNAGQETGEKLFF. The CDR3 bases are TGCAACGCCGGACAGGAGACAGGGGAAAAACTGTTTTTT.

This clonotype was picked up a small number of times. The V gene is TRBV20-1, the J gene TRBJ1-2; D might be TRBD1 (5 bases). CDR1 DFQATT and CDR2 SNEGSKA come from the germline V gene (reference sequence). This CDR3 has 11 residues. The CDR3 region is CSPGREILYTF. CDR3 DNA sequence: TGCTCTCCTGGCAGGGAGATACTGTACACCTTC.

This clonotype was recorded many times. V is TRBV5-1 and J is TRBJ2-5, with D perhaps being TRBD1 or TRBD2 (5 bases each). V was trimmed by 7 bases and J by 2 bases, leaving 12 bases between them. The germline CDR1 and CDR2 sequences are SGHRS and YFSETQ. The CDR3 loop spans 13 amino acids. This CDR3 reads CASAAGAQETQYF. Here the CDR3 DNA reads TGCGCCAGCGCCGCCGGGGCTCAAGAGACCCAGTACTTC.

This sequence joins TRBV27 and TRBJ2-7; D tentatively fits TRBD1 or TRBD2 (5 bases each). Trimming cost V 4 bases and J 5 bases, with 15 bases left between them. Germline CDR1 MNHEY, CDR2 SMNVEV (reference sequence). The CDR3 extends over 14 amino acids. As DNA, the CDR3 is TGTGCCAGCAGTTCCAAGGGACGTACGGACGAGCAGTACTTC. It yields the protein CASSSKGRTDEQYF.

The rearrangement uses TRBV29-1 and TRBJ2-1, with D tentatively TRBD1 (6 bases). V was pared by 3 bases and J by 0 bases, with 9 bases between. CDR3 size: 14 residues. CDR1 and CDR2 from the germline V gene are SQVTM and ANQGSEA. The CDR3 DNA sequence: TGCAGCGTTGAGGGCAGGGGCTCCTACAATGAGCAGTTCTTC. Its translation is CSVEGRGSYNEQFF.

For this clonotype: This may come from a read error, since a much larger clone is one base off. CDR3 nucleotide sequence: TGCAGTGCCAACCCTACCACGGGGATGGGGGATACGCAGTATTTT. Its translation is CSANPTTGMGDTQYF. The chain combines TRBV20-1 with TRBJ2-3; D possibly corresponds to TRBD2 (5 bases). The germline V and J ends were trimmed by 6 bases and 6 bases, with 22 bases remaining between them. The CDR3 totals 15 residues. Germline V CDR1 and CDR2: DFQATT, SNEGSKA (reference sequence).

This clonotype was detected only a few times. V is TRBV7-9 and J is TRBJ1-1, with D tentatively TRBD1 (6 bases). The CDR3 is 13 amino acids. The V gene's germline CDR1 is SEHNR and CDR2 FQNEAQ (reference sequence). V lost 7 bases and J lost 3, with 12 bases in between. The CDR3 coding sequence is TGTGCCAGCACCCCCGGGGGCCACACTGAAGCTTTCTTT. This codes for CASTPGGHTEAFF.

This clonotype was recorded many times. This chain connects TRBV5-1 to TRBJ1-4, with TRBD1 matching 9 bases. J lost 8 bases, V lost 1 base, and 9 bases had no gene match. There are 16 residues in the CDR3. Germline lookup yields CDR1 SGHRS and CDR2 YFSETQ. The CDR3 nucleotides are TGCGCCAGCAGCTTGTCGGGACAGGGTCGAGGAGAAAAACTGTTTTTT. It is translated as CASSLSGQGRGEKLFF.

This clonotype was seen repeatedly, ten times or more. The CDR3 spells CSVEYSHGYTF. CDR3 DNA sequence: TGCAGCGTTGAATATTCGCATGGCTACACCTTC. The chain is built from TRBV29-1 and TRBJ1-2; D gene uncertain. Trimming left V 2 bases short and J 6 bases short, with 7 bases between. This CDR3 has 11 amino acids. Germline V lookup: CDR1 SQVTM, CDR2 ANQGSEA.

This clonotype appeared a few times. The genes are TRBV5-5 and TRBJ1-1; TRBD1 agrees at 8 bases. Per the germline V gene, CDR1 is SGHKS and CDR2 is YYEKEE (reference sequence). The length of the CDR3 is 16 residues. V trimming: 0 bases; J trimming: 4 bases; junction bases outside the gene matches: 8. The CDR3 sequence: CASSLVATTGGTEAFF. The CDR3 coding sequence is TGTGCCAGCAGCTTGGTGGCCACAACAGGGGGCACTGAAGCTTTCTTT.

The rearrangement joins TRBV7-2 to TRBJ2-1; a weak D match, TRBD2 (6 bases). V was trimmed by 5 bases and J by 5 bases, leaving 13 bases between them. Germline CDR1 is SGHTA and CDR2 is FQGNSA. CDR3 size: 14 residues. CDR3 region: CASSTRTINNEQFF. CDR3 nucleotide sequence: TGTGCCAGCAGCACTCGGACTATCAACAATGAGCAGTTCTTC.

The sample holds a few counts of this clonotype. This may come from a read error, since a much larger clone is one base off. J is TRBJ1-4 and V is TRBV7-2, with D uncertain. Per germline, CDR1 SGHTA and CDR2 FQGNSA. The CDR3 runs 16 residues. The CDR3 DNA is TGTGCCGGCAGCACGCACCCAGGAGGGAGTGGTGAAAAACTGTTTTTT. It codes for CAGSTHPGGSGEKLFF.

For this clonotype: Mismatch with germline at one junction end may stem from a read error. The chain links TRBV5-1 to TRBJ1-1, with 10 bases fitting TRBD1. In germline, CDR1 is SGHRS, CDR2 YFSETQ. CDR3 length equals 14 residues. The CDR3 loop reads CASGFGQGGTEAFF. For the CDR3, the DNA is TGCGCCAGCGGCTTCGGACAGGGGGGGACTGAAGCTTTCTTT. Looking up the rest from reference TRBV5-1 and TRBJ1-1 gives the full variable domain: KAGVTQTPRYLIKTRGQQVTLSCSPISGHRSVSWYQQTPGQGLQFLFEYFSETQRNKGNFPGRFSGRQFSNSRSEMNVSTLELGDSALYLCASGFGQGGTEAFFGQGTRLTVV.